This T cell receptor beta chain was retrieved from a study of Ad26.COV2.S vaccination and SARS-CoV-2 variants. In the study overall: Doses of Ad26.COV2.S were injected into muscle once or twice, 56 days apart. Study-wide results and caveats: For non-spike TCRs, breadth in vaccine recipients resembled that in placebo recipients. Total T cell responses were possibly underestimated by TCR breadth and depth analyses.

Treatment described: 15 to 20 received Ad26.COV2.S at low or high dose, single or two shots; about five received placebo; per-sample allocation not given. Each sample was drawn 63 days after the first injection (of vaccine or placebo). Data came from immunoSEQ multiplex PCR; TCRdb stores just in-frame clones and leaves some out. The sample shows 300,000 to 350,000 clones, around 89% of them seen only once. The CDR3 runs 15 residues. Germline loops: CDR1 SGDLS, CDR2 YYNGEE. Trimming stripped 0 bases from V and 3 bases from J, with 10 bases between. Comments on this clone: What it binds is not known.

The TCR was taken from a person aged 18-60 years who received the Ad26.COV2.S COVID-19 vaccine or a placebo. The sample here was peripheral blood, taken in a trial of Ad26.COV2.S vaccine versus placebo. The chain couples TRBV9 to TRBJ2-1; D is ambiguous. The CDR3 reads CASSVEELLYNEQFF. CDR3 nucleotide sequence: TGTGCCAGCAGCGTAGAGGAACTGCTCTACAATGAGCAGTTCTTC.